This entry describes one TCR beta chain. The sample comes from a study of blood T cell repertoires in COVID-19. At the level of the study: The United States, Italy and Spain provided the acute and convalescent COVID-19 samples. Sample material is recorded as cDNA or gDNA derived from T cells, B-cell-depleted T cells, or PBMCs.

Germline-derived CDR1 and CDR2 are KGHSH and LQKENI. The CDR3 loop spans 13 amino acids. V gave up 5 bases and J gave up 3 bases, with 10 bases separating them. Per the authors' pipeline: By means of reference gene primer amplification, nucleated cell counts were estimated. The protocol was immunoSEQ multiplex PCR, while the TCRdb copy is restricted to in-frame clones and leaves out a portion. D and trimming come from the DNA, and the V and J calls and clone size come from that table. Here the sample spans around 37,000 clones, around 87% being singletons. The clonotype originates from a man in his forties or fifties with active or convalescent COVID-19. The chain combines TRBV18 with TRBJ1-1, with a tentative D call TRBD1 (5 bases). The sequenced sample consisted of peripheral blood. The CDR3 sequence: CASSYDRYTEAFF. CDR3 coding DNA: TGTGCCAGCTCATATGACAGATACACTGAAGCTTTCTTT.